This TCR beta chain was found in a study of blood T cell repertoires in COVID-19. Study processing details: Scientists estimated how many nucleated cells there were by amplifying reference gene primers. The method was immunoSEQ multiplex PCR; TCRdb's version includes in-frame clones alone and lacks a portion of them. The DNA was the basis for D and trimming; V, J and clone size are from that table. The sample lists about 210,000 clones, about 91% seen once, with around 1.2% in the top ten. Only one count was recorded for this clone. The sequence was collected from a man aged 30 to 45 with acute or convalescent COVID-19. The sequencing input was peripheral blood.

CDR3 nucleotides: TGTGCCAGCAGCTTGGTGCTGGCGGGGAACTATGGCTACACCTTC. It yields the protein CASSLVLAGNYGYTF. The chain has TRBV5-5 and TRBJ1-2, with D uncertain. CDR1 and CDR2 (germline): SGHKS, YYEKEE (reference sequence). CDR3 length equals 15 residues. V was cut by 0 bases and J by 2 bases, with 11 bases left in between.